A few counts support the clone carrying this T cell receptor (beta chain). The authors' processing: The assay estimated nucleated cells by amplifying reference gene primers. Here immunoSEQ multiplex PCR was the method, and the copy in TCRdb shows in-frame clones only, minus some. V and J calls and clone size are given by that table; D and trimming were obtained from the DNA. The sample gives 150,000 to 200,000 clones, roughly 82% of which show up once; around 8.6% is in the top ten. This sample was taken from a study of blood T cell repertoires in COVID-19. Study information: Samples taken during acute and convalescent COVID-19 were collected in the United States, Italy and Spain.

This study enrolled people aged about 18 to 100 from approximately 25 US geographic areas. Among Cohort 3 donors, those recovered had two negative PCRs, clearance, or symptom resolution. Germline V CDR1 and CDR2: SEHNR, FQNEAQ (reference sequence). V was pared by 4 bases and J by 3 bases, with 8 bases of the junction left unmatched. The CDR3 spans 15 residues. The sequenced sample consisted of PBMCs or T cells enriched from blood (not recorded which). The receptor comes from a woman in her twenties or thirties who had recovered from COVID-19. The rearrangement links TRBV7-9 to TRBJ1-1; 7 bases map to TRBD1. The CDR3 loop is CASSSIDTGDTEAFF. As DNA, the CDR3 is TGTGCCAGCAGCTCCATAGATACAGGGGACACTGAAGCTTTCTTT.